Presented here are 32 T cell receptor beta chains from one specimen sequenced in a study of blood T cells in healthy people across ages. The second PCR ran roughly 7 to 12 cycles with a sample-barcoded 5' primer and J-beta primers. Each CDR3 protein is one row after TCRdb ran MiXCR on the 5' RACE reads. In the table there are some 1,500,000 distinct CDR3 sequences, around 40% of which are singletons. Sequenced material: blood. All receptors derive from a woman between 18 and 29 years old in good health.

CDR3 nucleotide sequence: TGTGCCAGCAGTTACGTTCTCGCGGCGGCCCAGTACTTC. Translation: CASSYVLAAAQYF. V gene TRBV12-3 or TRBV12-4 combines with J gene TRBJ2-5; D uncertain. The ends were cut back, 4 bases at V and 9 bases at J, with 15 bases in the middle. This CDR3 spans 13 amino acids.

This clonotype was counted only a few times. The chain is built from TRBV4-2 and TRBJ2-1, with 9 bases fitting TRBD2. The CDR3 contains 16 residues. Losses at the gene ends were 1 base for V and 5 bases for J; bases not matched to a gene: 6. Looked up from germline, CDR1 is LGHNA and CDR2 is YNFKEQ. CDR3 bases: TGTGCCAGCAGCCAAGTGGAGGCTAGCGGGGACAATGAGCAGTTCTTC. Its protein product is CASSQVEASGDNEQFF.

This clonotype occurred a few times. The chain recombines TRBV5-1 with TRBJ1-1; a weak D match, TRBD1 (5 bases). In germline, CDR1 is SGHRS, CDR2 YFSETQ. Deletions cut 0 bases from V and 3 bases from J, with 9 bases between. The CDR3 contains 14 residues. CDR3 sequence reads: CASSLGGGDTEAFF. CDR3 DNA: TGCGCCAGCAGCTTGGGTGGGGGGGACACTGAAGCTTTCTTT.

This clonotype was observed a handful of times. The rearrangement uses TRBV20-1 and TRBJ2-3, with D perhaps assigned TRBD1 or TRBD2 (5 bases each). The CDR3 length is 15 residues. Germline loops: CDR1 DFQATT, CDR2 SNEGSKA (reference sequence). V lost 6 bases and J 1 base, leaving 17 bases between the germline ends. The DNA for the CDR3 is TGCAGTGCAAAGTTCCGGGGCCCAGGCACAGATACGCAGTATTTT. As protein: CSAKFRGPGTDTQYF.

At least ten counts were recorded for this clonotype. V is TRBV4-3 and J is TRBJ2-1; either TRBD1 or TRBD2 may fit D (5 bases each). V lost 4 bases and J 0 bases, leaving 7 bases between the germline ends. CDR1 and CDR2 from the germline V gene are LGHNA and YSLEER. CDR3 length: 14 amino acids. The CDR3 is CASSRGYSYNEQFF. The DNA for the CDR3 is TGCGCCAGCAGCCGGGGGTACTCCTACAATGAGCAGTTCTTC.

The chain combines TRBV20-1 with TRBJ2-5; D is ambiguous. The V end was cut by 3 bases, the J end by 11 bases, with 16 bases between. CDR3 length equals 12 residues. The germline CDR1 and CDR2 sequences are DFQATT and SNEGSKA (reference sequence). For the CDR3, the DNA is TGCAGTGCTAGTGTAGGTGGGAATGAGCAGTACTTC. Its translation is CSASVGGNEQYF.

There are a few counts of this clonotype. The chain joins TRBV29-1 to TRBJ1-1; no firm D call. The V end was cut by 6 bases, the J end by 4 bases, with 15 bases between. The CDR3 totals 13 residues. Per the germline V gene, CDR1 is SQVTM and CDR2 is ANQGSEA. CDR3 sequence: CSVKRQMGTEAFF. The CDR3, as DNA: TGCAGCGTCAAGCGCCAGATGGGCACTGAAGCTTTCTTT.

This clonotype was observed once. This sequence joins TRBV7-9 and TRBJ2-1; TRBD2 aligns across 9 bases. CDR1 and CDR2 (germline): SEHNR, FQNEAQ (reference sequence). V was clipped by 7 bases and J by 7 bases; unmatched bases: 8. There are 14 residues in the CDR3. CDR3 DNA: TGTGCCAGCATTGGCGGGGGGGCTAGTAATGAGCAGTTCTTC. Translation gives CASIGGGASNEQFF.

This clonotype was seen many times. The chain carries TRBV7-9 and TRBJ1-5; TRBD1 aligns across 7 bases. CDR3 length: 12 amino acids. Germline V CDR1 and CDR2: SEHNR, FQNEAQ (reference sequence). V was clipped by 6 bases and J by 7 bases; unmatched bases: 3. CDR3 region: CASRTGHQPQHF. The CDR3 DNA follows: TGTGCCAGCAGGACAGGGCACCAGCCCCAGCATTTT.

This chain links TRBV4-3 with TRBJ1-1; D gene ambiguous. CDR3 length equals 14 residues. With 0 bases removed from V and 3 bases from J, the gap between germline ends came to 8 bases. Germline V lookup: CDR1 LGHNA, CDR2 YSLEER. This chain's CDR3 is CASSQDRSDTEAFF. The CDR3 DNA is TGCGCCAGCAGCCAAGATCGCTCCGACACTGAAGCTTTCTTT.

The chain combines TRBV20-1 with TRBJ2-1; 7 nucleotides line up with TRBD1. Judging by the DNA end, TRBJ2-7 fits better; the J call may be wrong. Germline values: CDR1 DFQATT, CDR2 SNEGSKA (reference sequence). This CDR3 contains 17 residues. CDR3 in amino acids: CSARERTGLSSYNEQYF. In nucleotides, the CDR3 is TGCAGTGCTAGAGAGAGGACAGGTCTAAGCTCCTACAATGAGCAGTACTTC.

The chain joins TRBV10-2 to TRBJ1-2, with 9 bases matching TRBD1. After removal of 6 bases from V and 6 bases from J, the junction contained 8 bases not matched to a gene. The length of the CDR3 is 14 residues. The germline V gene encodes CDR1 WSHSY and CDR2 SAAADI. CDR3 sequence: CASRSNTGGNGYTF. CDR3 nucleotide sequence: TGCGCCAGCAGATCCAATACAGGGGGCAATGGCTACACCTTC.

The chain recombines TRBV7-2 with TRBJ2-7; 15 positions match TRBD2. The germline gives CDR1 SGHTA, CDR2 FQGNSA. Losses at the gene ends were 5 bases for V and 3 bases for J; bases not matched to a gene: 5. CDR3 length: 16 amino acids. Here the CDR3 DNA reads TGTGCCAGCAGCCCCTGGACTAGCGGGAGGGGCTACGAGCAGTACTTC. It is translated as CASSPWTSGRGYEQYF.

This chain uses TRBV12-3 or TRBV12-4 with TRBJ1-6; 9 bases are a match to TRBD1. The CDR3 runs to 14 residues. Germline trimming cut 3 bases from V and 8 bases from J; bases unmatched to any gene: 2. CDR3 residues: CASSFTGGHSPLHF. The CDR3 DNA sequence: TGTGCCAGCAGTTTCACAGGGGGCCATTCACCCCTCCACTTT.

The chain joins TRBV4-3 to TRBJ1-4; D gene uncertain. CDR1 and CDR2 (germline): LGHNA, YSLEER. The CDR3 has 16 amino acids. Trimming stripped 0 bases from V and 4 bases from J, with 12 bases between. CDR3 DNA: TGCGCCAGCAGCCAAGATCTGGGCAGACTTAATGAAAAACTGTTTTTT. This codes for CASSQDLGRLNEKLFF.

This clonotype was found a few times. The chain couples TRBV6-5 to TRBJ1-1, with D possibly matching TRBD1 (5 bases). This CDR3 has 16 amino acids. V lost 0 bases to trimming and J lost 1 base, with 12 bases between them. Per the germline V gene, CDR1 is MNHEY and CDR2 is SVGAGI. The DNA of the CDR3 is TGTGCCAGCAGTTACTCCACGGGACGAGCGAACACTGAAGCTTTCTTT. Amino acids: CASSYSTGRANTEAFF.

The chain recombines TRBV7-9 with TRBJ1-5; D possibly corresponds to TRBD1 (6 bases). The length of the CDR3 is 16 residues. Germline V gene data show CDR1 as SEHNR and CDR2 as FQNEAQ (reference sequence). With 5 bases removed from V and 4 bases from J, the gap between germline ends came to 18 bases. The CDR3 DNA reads TGTGCCAGCAGCCTGTCCTTTGAGACAGGAAATCAGCCCCAGCATTTT. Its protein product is CASSLSFETGNQPQHF.

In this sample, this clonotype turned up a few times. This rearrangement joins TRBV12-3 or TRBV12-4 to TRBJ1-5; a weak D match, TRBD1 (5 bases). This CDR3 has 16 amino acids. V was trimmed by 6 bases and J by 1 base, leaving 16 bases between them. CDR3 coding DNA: TGTGCCAGCAGCAATCAGACAGAATTAAGCAATCAGCCCCAGCATTTT. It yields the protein CASSNQTELSNQPQHF.

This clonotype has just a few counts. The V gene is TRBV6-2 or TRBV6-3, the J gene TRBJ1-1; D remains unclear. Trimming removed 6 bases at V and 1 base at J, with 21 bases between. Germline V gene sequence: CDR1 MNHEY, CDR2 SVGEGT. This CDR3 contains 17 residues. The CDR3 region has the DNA TGTGCCAGCAGCCCGAGCCTCCGCATTATAACGAACACTGAAGCTTTCTTT. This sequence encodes CASSPSLRIITNTEAFF.

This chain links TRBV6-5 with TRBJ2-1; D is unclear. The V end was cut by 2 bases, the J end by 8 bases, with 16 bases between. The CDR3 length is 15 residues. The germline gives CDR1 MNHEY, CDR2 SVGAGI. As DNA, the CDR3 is TGTGCCAGCAGTTACCTCCGGGCCGGCCTTCATGAGCAGTTCTTC. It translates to CASSYLRAGLHEQFF.

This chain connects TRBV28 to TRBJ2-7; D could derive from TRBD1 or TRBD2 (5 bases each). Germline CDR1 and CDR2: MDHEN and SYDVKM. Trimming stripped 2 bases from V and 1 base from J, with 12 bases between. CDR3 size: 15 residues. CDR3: CASSLRGRRSYEQYF. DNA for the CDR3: TGTGCCAGCAGTTTAAGGGGCAGGAGGTCCTACGAGCAGTACTTC.

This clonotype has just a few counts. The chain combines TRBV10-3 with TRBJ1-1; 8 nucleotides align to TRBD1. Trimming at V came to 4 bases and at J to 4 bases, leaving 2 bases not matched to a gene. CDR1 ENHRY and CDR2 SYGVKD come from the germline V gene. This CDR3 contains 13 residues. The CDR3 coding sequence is TGTGCCATCAGTGGGACAGGGACCACTGAAGCTTTCTTT. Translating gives CAISGTGTTEAFF.

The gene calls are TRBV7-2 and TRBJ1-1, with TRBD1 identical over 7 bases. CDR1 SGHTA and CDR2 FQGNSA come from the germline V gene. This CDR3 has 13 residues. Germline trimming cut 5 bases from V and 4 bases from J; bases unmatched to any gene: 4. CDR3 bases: TGTGCCAGCAGCAACACAGGGGTCACTGAAGCTTTCTTT. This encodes CASSNTGVTEAFF.

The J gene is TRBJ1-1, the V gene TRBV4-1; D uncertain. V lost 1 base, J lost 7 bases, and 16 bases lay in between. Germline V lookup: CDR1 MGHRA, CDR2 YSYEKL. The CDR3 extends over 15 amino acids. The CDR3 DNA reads TGCGCCAGCAGCCAAGCTCCAGGCCTCGACGGTGAAGCTTTCTTT. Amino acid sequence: CASSQAPGLDGEAFF.

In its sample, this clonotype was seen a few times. The CDR3 nucleotides are TGCAGTGCCCTGGTGGGTTCCTACAATGAGCAGTTCTTC. This encodes CSALVGSYNEQFF. The chain carries TRBV20-1 and TRBJ2-1; D is ambiguous. The CDR3 is made up of 13 amino acids. Trimming took 6 bases from V and 1 from J, leaving 10 bases between them. Germline assignment: CDR1 DFQATT and CDR2 SNEGSKA (reference sequence).

CDR3 loop: CTIRNPNGSPETQYF. CDR3 bases: TGTACCATCCGTAACCCTAACGGGAGTCCAGAGACCCAGTACTTC. J is TRBJ2-7 and V is TRBV28; weak D call: TRBD2 (6 bases). The J call is doubtful: the DNA matches TRBJ2-5 better. CDR3 length equals 15 residues. Germline V gives CDR1 MDHEN, CDR2 SYDVKM.

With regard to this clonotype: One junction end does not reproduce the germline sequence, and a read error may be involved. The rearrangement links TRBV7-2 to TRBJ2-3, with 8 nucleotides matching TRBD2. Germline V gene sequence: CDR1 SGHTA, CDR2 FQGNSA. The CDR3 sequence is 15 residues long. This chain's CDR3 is CASSVAGPYPDTQYF. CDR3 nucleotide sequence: TGTGCCAGCAGCGTAGCGGGACCTTATCCAGATACGCAGTATTTT.

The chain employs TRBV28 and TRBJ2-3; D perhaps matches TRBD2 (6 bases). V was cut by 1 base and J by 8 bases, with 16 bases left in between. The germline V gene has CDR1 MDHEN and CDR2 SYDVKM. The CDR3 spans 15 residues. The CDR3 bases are TGTGCCAGCAGTTTATCGGGGGAGGCCCTGGGTACGCAGTATTTT. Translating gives CASSLSGEALGTQYF.

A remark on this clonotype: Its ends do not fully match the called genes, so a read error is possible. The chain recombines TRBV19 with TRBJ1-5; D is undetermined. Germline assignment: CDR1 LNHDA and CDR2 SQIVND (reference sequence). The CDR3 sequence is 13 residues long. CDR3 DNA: TGTGCCAGTAGTCTAGAGGTTCGGCAGCCCCAGCATTTT. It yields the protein CASSLEVRQPQHF. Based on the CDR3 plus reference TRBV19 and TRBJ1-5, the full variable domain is DGGITQSPKYLFRKEGQNVTLSCEQNLNHDAMYWYRQDPGQGLRLIYYSQIVNDFQKGDIAEGYSVSREKKESFPLTVTSAQKNPTAFYLCASSLEVRQPQHFGDGTRLSIL.

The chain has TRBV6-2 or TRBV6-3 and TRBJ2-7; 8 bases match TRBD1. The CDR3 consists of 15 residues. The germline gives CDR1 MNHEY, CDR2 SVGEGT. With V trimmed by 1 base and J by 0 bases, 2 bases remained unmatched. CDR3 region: CASSYFGQGSYEQYF. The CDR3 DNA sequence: TGTGCCAGCAGTTACTTCGGACAGGGCTCCTACGAGCAGTACTTC.

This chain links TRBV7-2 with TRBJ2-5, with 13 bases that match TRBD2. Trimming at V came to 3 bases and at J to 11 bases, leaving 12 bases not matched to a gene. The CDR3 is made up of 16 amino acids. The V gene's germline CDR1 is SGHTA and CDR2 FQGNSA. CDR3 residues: CASSLRQGLAGPEQYF. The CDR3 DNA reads TGTGCCAGCAGCTTGCGTCAGGGACTAGCGGGACCTGAGCAGTACTTC.

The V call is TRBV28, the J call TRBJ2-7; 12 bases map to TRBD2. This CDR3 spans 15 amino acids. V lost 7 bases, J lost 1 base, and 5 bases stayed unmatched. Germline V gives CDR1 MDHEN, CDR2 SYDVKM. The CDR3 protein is CASKYGTSGSYEQYF. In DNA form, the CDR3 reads TGTGCCAGCAAGTATGGGACTAGCGGGTCCTACGAGCAGTACTTC.